The clone carrying this TCR beta chain has ten or more counts. The CDR3 length is 13 residues. Germline assignment: CDR1 MNHEY and CDR2 SVGEGT. With 3 bases removed from V and 6 bases from J, the gap between germline ends came to 11 bases. This sample is part of a study of tumor-infiltrating lymphocytes in primary liver carcinoma. Background on the study: Ages ranged from 30 to 69, with HCC or mixed HCC-cholangiocarcinoma.

Germline DNA was extracted too, while blood RNA derived from unsorted whole blood. Total RNA (approximately 500 ng) served as template for TCR beta cDNA synthesis primed by a constant-region primer. Three nested multiplex PCR rounds of slightly modified ARM-PCR generated TCR beta libraries. With TRBV1-TRBV30 forward primers and a C-beta reverse primer, the first two PCR rounds were run for nine to eleven cycles each. TCRdb re-called the multiplex PCR reads through MiXCR, storing one row per CDR3 protein. Among about 330,000 distinct CDR3 sequences listed, around 60% were seen once. This receptor was obtained from a man aged 35-49 years with primary liver carcinoma and hepatitis B virus infection. The sample taken for sequencing was peripheral blood. The chain couples TRBV6-2 or TRBV6-3 to TRBJ1-2; D might be TRBD1 (6 bases). DNA of the CDR3: TGTGCCAGCAGTTATGTGACAGGCGATGGCTACACCTTC. Translation: CASSYVTGDGYTF.